These 17 T cell receptor beta chains were all obtained from the same sample, sequenced in a study of cytomegalovirus exposure and HLA in healthy donors. The PCR ran on 60 Vbeta and 13 Jbeta primers. Sequenced by immunoSEQ multiplex PCR; TCRdb stores in-frame clones only, minus some. Of roughly 150,000 clones listed, approximately 80% were seen once; the top ten hold over 13%. Specimen: PBMCs. All receptors derive from a middle-aged woman in good health and CMV-seronegative.

The chain has TRBV29-1 and TRBJ1-1, with TRBD1 as a possible D gene (6 bases). V was pared by 4 bases and J by 1 base, with 13 bases between. This CDR3 region has 14 residues. Germline lookup yields CDR1 SQVTM and CDR2 ANQGSEA. The CDR3 coding sequence is TGCAGCGTTGCCAACCCCAGGGGGAACACTGAAGCTTTCTTT. It encodes CSVANPRGNTEAFF.

The chain uses TRBV27 and TRBJ2-7; TRBD2 agrees at 12 bases. Germline V gives CDR1 MNHEY, CDR2 SMNVEV (reference sequence). The CDR3 is made up of 19 amino acids. V lost 0 bases to trimming and J lost 2 bases; unmatched junction nucleotides: 11. CDR3 region: CASSLSKPSGRAFPYEQYF. DNA for the CDR3: TGTGCCAGCAGTTTATCGAAGCCTAGCGGGAGGGCCTTTCCCTACGAGCAGTACTTC.

The gene calls are TRBV28 and TRBJ2-1; no clear D gene. The CDR3 runs to 15 residues. With 2 bases removed from V and 4 bases from J, the gap between germline ends came to 12 bases. Germline V CDR1 and CDR2: MDHEN, SYDVKM. CDR3 residues: CASSLMRALYNEQFF. Written as DNA, the CDR3 is TGTGCCAGCAGTTTAATGAGAGCCCTATACAATGAGCAGTTCTTC.

This clone was picked up a small number of times. This chain connects TRBV19 to TRBJ2-4; tentatively, D is TRBD1 (6 bases). The CDR3 is 12 amino acids. Germline CDR1 LNHDA, CDR2 SQIVND (reference sequence). The germline V and J ends were trimmed by 6 bases and 8 bases, with 11 bases remaining between them. CDR3 amino acids: CASRDRMDIQYF. Here the CDR3 DNA reads TGTGCCAGTAGGGACAGAATGGACATTCAGTACTTC.

V usage is TRBV7-2 and J usage is TRBJ1-1, with 7 bases identical to TRBD1. The germline CDR1 and CDR2 sequences are SGHTA and FQGNSA. CDR3 length: 15 amino acids. V shed 4 bases and J 5 bases; nucleotides not matched to a gene: 10. The chain's CDR3 is CASSSASGGGTEAFF. The CDR3 DNA reads TGTGCCAGCAGCTCAGCCTCAGGGGGAGGAACTGAAGCTTTCTTT.

V is TRBV28 and J is TRBJ1-2; D remains unclear. V gave up 6 bases and J gave up 2 bases, with 7 bases separating them. Germline V CDR1 and CDR2: MDHEN, SYDVKM. The CDR3 consists of 12 residues. Written as DNA, the CDR3 is TGTGCCAGCAGACAGCCGAACTATGGCTACACCTTC. Translating it yields CASRQPNYGYTF.

The chain is built from TRBV2 and TRBJ2-3, with D possibly matching TRBD1 (6 bases). V lost 6 bases and J 0 bases, leaving 16 bases between the germline ends. The CDR3 consists of 16 residues. CDR1 SNHLY and CDR2 FYNNEI come from the germline V gene. Here the CDR3 reads CASSGVGGRSTDTQYF. The DNA for the CDR3 is TGTGCCAGCAGCGGAGTAGGGGGAAGAAGCACAGATACGCAGTATTTT.

In its sample, this clone was seen a few times. V and J are TRBV11-2 and TRBJ1-3; the D gene is possibly TRBD1 (5 bases). Germline lookup yields CDR1 SGHAT and CDR2 FQNNGV. V lost 1 base, J lost 6 bases, and 7 bases lay in between. The CDR3 totals 13 residues. The CDR3 here is CASSLGQLNTIYF. In DNA form, the CDR3 reads TGTGCCAGCAGCTTAGGACAGTTAAACACCATATATTTT.

This sequence joins TRBV30 and TRBJ1-5, with D unclear. There are 13 residues in the CDR3. The ends were cut back, 1 base at V and 5 bases at J, with 9 bases in the middle. The germline V gene encodes CDR1 GTSNPN and CDR2 SVGIG (reference sequence). The CDR3 is CAWSAAGDQPQHF. DNA of the CDR3: TGTGCCTGGAGTGCCGCGGGTGATCAGCCCCAGCATTTT. Full variable domain (missing parts from reference TRBV30 and TRBJ1-5): SQTIHQWPATLVQPVGSPLSLECTVEGTSNPNLYWYRQAAGRGLQLLFYSVGIGQISSEVPQNLSASRPQDRQFILSSKKLLLSDSGFYLCAWSAAGDQPQHFGDGTRLSIL.

V usage is TRBV29-1 and J usage is TRBJ1-1, with 7 nucleotides matching TRBD1. The CDR3 covers 11 residues. Germline lookup yields CDR1 SQVTM and CDR2 ANQGSEA. J gave up 9 bases and V 6 bases, and 7 bases lay outside the gene matches. The CDR3 DNA reads TGCAGCGTCGACAGGGCTCAAAAAGCTTTCTTT. Protein: CSVDRAQKAFF.

The chain employs TRBV28 and TRBJ2-1; no reliable D call. V lost 3 bases to trimming and J lost 9 bases, with 15 bases between them. The germline V gene has CDR1 MDHEN and CDR2 SYDVKM. The CDR3 contains 14 residues. CDR3 nucleotides: TGTGCCAGCAGTTTTCGAATGTCCCGTAGTGAGCAGTTCTTC. This encodes CASSFRMSRSEQFF.

The chain carries TRBV9 and TRBJ1-5; D call uncertain. Germline V gene lookup returns CDR1 SGDLS and CDR2 YYNGEE. The CDR3 totals 13 residues. V was trimmed by 3 bases and J by 5 bases, leaving 9 bases between them. This chain's CDR3 is CASSASDYQPQHF. Here the CDR3 DNA reads TGTGCCAGCAGCGCCTCGGACTATCAGCCCCAGCATTTT.

About this clone itself: The junction and the germline gene differ at one end; a read error may be behind it. This sequence joins TRBV7-7 and TRBJ2-1; 10 bases align to TRBD2. CDR1 and CDR2 (germline): SSHAT, FNYEAQ (reference sequence). The CDR3 has 16 residues. The CDR3, as DNA: TGTGCTAGCAGCTCAACTAGCGGGACCGACTACAATGAGCAGTTCTTC. Translating gives CASSSTSGTDYNEQFF.

The rearrangement uses TRBV28 and TRBJ2-7, with 10 positions matching TRBD1. The J segment lost 6 bases and the V segment lost 6 bases, leaving 11 bases of the junction unmatched. This CDR3 comprises 15 residues. CDR1 is MDHEN, CDR2 SYDVKM, per germline. Here the CDR3 DNA reads TGTGCCAGCAGCCTGGGGACAGGGGAACCTCTCGAGCAGTACTTC. Its protein is CASSLGTGEPLEQYF.

The chain joins TRBV28 to TRBJ1-3, with 7 bases aligning to TRBD1. The CDR3 extends over 16 amino acids. The germline gives CDR1 MDHEN, CDR2 SYDVKM. J gave up 2 bases and V 4 bases, and 8 bases lay outside the gene matches. CDR3 protein: CASSSSTGTPGNTIYF. DNA of the CDR3: TGTGCCAGCAGTTCCTCGACAGGGACCCCTGGAAACACCATATATTTT.

V is TRBV7-2 and J is TRBJ1-2, with D possibly TRBD1 on 5 matching bases. Trimming removed 1 base at V and 2 bases at J, with 8 bases between. Germline loops: CDR1 SGHTA, CDR2 FQGNSA. The CDR3 runs 14 residues. The CDR3 sequence is CASSLGRANYGYTF. CDR3 bases: TGTGCCAGCAGCTTAGGCAGGGCGAACTATGGCTACACCTTC. Complete variable domain (other parts from reference TRBV7-2 and TRBJ1-2): GAGVSQSPSNKVTEKGKDVELRCDPISGHTALYWYRQSLGQGLEFLIYFQGNSAPDKSGLPSDRFSAERTGGSVSTLTIQRTQQEDSAVYLCASSLGRANYGYTFGSGTRLTVV.

The chain joins TRBV4-1 to TRBJ1-2; weak D call: TRBD1 (5 bases). CDR3 length equals 13 residues. Trimming took 1 base from V and 8 from J, leaving 11 bases between them. Germline assignment: CDR1 MGHRA and CDR2 YSYEKL. The CDR3 coding sequence is TGCGCCAGCAGCCAAGGGGACTTTACGGGCTACACCTTC. Encoded protein: CASSQGDFTGYTF.